This T cell receptor beta chain was profiled in a study of tumor and adjacent non-tumor tissue in lung cancer. Study-wide context: Each sample yielded approximately 4 million productive TCRbeta reads on average.

V was shortened by 0 bases and J by 3 bases, with 9 bases between the two germline ends. CDR3 length: 15 amino acids. Per the germline V gene, CDR1 is LNHNV and CDR2 is YYDKDF (reference sequence). A modified ARM-PCR protocol with three rounds of nested PCR amplified TCRbeta. TCRdb recomputed calls from the multiplex PCR reads with MiXCR, one row per CDR3 protein. Here the sample spans roughly 75,000 distinct CDR3 sequences, around 70% being singletons. RNA was extracted from bulk tissue without any cell sorting. More than 3 cm separated this lung sample from the edge of the tumor. This sequence originates from a woman in her forties or fifties with non-small cell lung cancer. Input material: distant non-tumor lung tissue. The rearrangement links TRBV15 to TRBJ1-5, with unresolved D. In DNA, the CDR3 is TGTGCCACCAGCAGAGATCGGGGTATCAATCAGCCCCAGCATTTT. Its protein is CATSRDRGINQPQHF.